The T cell receptor beta chain described here comes from a study of low-dose radiotherapy and immunotherapy resistance in tumors. In the study overall: With fractions of 0.5 Gy given every 2 weeks, Cohort 1 accumulated a total of 6.5 Gy. Cohort 2 was treated with 1 Gy per fraction every two weeks, amounting to 13 Gy across 26 weeks. Aspirin was taken orally at 300 mg daily by patients, and this continued for four cycles from cycle 1 day 1.

V gave up 0 bases and J gave up 5 bases, with 13 bases separating them. This CDR3 has 15 residues. CDR1 is GTSNPN, CDR2 SVGIG, per germline (reference sequence). The therapy administered to donors comprised nivolumab, ipilimumab, aspirin, low-dose cyclophosphamide and low-dose radiotherapy. With TRAV- and TRBV-specific primers, first-strand cDNA was made, covering the alpha and beta chains. With a constant-region primer and a V-primer adapter, TCRs were subjected to 20 PCR cycles of amplification. In TCRdb, the reads were re-called with MiXCR into one record per CDR3 protein. Among 16,000 or so distinct CDR3 sequences listed, around 67% were seen once.

This chain links TRBV30 with TRBJ2-2, with D perhaps TRBD2 (6 bases). This receptor was obtained from a human donor with advanced metastatic prostate, ovarian, gallbladder or colorectal cancer (not recorded which). This table probably holds off-target reads from a library built for another chain. The CDR3 DNA reads as TGTGCCTGGAGTGTACTAGCTCACATGACCGGGGAGCTGTTTTTT. This translates into CAWSVLAHMTGELFF.